The clone carrying this TCR beta chain was seen a few times. The antigen remains unidentified. A second PCR, run for about 7 to 12 cycles, used a sample-barcoded 5' primer plus a J-beta primer mix. TCRdb reanalysed the 5' RACE reads using MiXCR and keeps one entry per CDR3 protein. The sample holds some 640,000 distinct CDR3 sequences, over 45% seen once. This record belongs to a study of blood T cells in healthy people across ages. Study outcomes and limitations: Per million T cells, the diversity of TCR beta decreased roughly linearly as age advanced.

CDR3 length equals 15 residues. The germline gives CDR1 DFQATT, CDR2 SNEGSKA (reference sequence). V lost 3 bases and J 4 bases, leaving 16 bases between the germline ends. The chain links TRBV20-1 to TRBJ2-1, with a possible D match to TRBD1 (5 bases). The sequence came from a woman between 55 and 75 years old in good health. Sequencing input: blood. CDR3 region: CSARMDKETYNEQFF. CDR3 coding DNA: TGCAGTGCTAGGATGGACAAGGAGACTTACAATGAGCAGTTCTTC.